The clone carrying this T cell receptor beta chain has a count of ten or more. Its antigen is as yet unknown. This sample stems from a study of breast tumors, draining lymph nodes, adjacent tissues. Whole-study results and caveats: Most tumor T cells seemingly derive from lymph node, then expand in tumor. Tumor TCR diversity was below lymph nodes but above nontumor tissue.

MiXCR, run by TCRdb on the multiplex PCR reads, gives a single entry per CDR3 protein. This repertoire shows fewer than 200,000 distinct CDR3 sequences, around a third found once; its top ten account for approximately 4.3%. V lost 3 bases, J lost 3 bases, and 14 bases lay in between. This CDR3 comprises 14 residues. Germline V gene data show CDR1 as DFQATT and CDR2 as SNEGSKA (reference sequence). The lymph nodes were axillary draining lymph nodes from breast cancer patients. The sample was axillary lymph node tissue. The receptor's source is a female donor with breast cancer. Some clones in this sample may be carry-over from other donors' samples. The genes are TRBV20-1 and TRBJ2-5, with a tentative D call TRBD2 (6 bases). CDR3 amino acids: CSARRDLGEETQYF. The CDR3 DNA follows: TGCAGTGCTAGGCGGGACTTGGGGGAAGAGACCCAGTACTTC.